This T cell receptor (beta chain) was recovered during a study of blood T cell repertoires in COVID-19. Study background: Samples of COVID-19 (acute and convalescent) were obtained from the United States, Italy and Spain. In each case, the material was cDNA or gDNA derived from T cells, B-cell-depleted T cells, or PBMCs.

Some clones are missing from TCRdb's copy, which holds only in-frame ones; the method was immunoSEQ multiplex PCR. The data contain about 400,000 clones, around 87% of them singletons. The trim removed 6 bases at V and 1 base at J, leaving 4 bases unmatched. CDR3 length equals 15 residues. Looked up from germline, CDR1 is SGHVS and CDR2 is FNYEAQ. The participants were between roughly 18 and 89 years old and came from about two dozen US areas. Researchers sorted participants into cohorts using their self-reported clinical history. V gene TRBV7-6 combines with J gene TRBJ2-2, with 8 bases aligning to TRBD2. The TCR sequence derives from a man aged 35 to 55 in a cohort exposed to, infected with or recovered from COVID-19 (not recorded which). The sample was PBMCs or T cells enriched from blood (not recorded which). The CDR3 protein is CASRLTSENTGELFF. The CDR3, as DNA: TGTGCCAGCAGGTTGACTAGCGAGAACACCGGGGAGCTGTTTTTT.